This T cell receptor (beta chain) was recovered during a study of blood T cell repertoires in COVID-19. Study background: The study drew acute and convalescent COVID-19 samples from the United States, Italy and Spain. T cells, B-cell-depleted T cells, or PBMCs provided the cDNA or gDNA that served as material.

This CDR3 spans 15 amino acids. Germline V gene data show CDR1 as MRHNA and CDR2 as SNTAGT. With 5 bases clipped from V and 6 bases from J, the junction kept 8 bases outside the gene matches. Under the authors' procedure: Reference gene primer amplification gave nucleated cell count estimates. Assay: immunoSEQ multiplex PCR; the TCRdb copy retains only in-frame clones and omits some. The V and J calls and clone size are taken from that table; D and trimming were inferred from the DNA. The table includes about 160,000 clones, 85% detected once. Sequenced sample: peripheral blood. This TCR was sampled from a human donor with acute or convalescent COVID-19. The donor label of this sample is uncertain. V gene TRBV6-4 combines with J gene TRBJ2-1; 9 nucleotides line up with TRBD1. The CDR3 loop is CASSPGTGLTNEQFF. The CDR3 DNA is TGTGCCAGCAGTCCCGGGACAGGGTTGACCAATGAGCAGTTCTTC.